A single sample is the source of the 5 T cell receptor beta chains below, sequenced in a study of shared clonotypes between healthy human individuals. Here immunoSEQ multiplex PCR was the method, and the copy in TCRdb shows in-frame clones only, minus some. The table has approximately 500,000 clones, around 79% seen once; the top ten hold around 12%. Material for sequencing was PBMCs. All receptors derive from a woman aged 40-49 years in good health. Some clones in this sample may be carry-over from other donors' samples.

The V and J genes are TRBV15 and TRBJ1-2; 9 bases are a match to TRBD1. V lost 3 bases, J lost 7 bases, and 9 bases stayed unmatched. The CDR3 spans 15 residues. Germline CDR1 LNHNV, CDR2 YYDKDF (reference sequence). The DNA of the CDR3 is TGTGCCACCAGCAGGAGGGGGACAGGGTCTTTTGGCTACACCTTC. Its translation: CATSRRGTGSFGYTF.

J is TRBJ2-5 and V is TRBV10-2; D unresolved. Germline V gene sequence: CDR1 WSHSY, CDR2 SAAADI. The V and J ends lost 0 bases and 7 bases respectively, with 15 bases between them. The CDR3 spans 15 residues. This chain's CDR3 is CASSESSRAMGTQYF. The CDR3 DNA reads as TGCGCCAGCAGTGAGTCGTCACGGGCTATGGGGACCCAGTACTTC.

A single count supports this clone. Its ends do not fully match the called genes, so a read error is possible. The chain is built from TRBV29-1 and TRBJ2-5; 9 bases agree with TRBD2. The CDR3 is 13 amino acids. Germline V CDR1 and CDR2: SQVTM, ANQGSEA. CDR3 nucleotides: TGTAGCGTTTTTAGCGGGAGCCAAGAGACCCAGTACTTC. Protein product: CSVFSGSQETQYF.

The chain joins TRBV18 to TRBJ2-5; a weak D match, TRBD2 (6 bases). The J call is in doubt because the DNA end fits TRBJ2-7 better. There are 13 residues in the CDR3. Germline V gene lookup returns CDR1 KGHSH and CDR2 LQKENI. The DNA of the CDR3 is TGTGCCAGCTCACCGAGAACTAGCAGCGAGCAGTACTTC. This codes for CASSPRTSSEQYF.

There are many counts of this clone. V and J are TRBV19 and TRBJ2-7; 7 bases are shared with TRBD2. Per the germline V gene, CDR1 is LNHDA and CDR2 is SQIVND (reference sequence). V lost 4 bases to trimming and J lost 3 bases; unmatched junction nucleotides: 6. There are 14 residues in the CDR3. CDR3 sequence: CASSREGRFYEQYF. In DNA, the CDR3 is TGTGCCAGTAGTAGGGAGGGCAGGTTCTACGAGCAGTACTTC. Looking up the rest from reference TRBV19 and TRBJ2-7 gives the full variable domain: DGGITQSPKYLFRKEGQNVTLSCEQNLNHDAMYWYRQDPGQGLRLIYYSQIVNDFQKGDIAEGYSVSREKKESFPLTVTSAQKNPTAFYLCASSREGRFYEQYFGPGTRLTVT.